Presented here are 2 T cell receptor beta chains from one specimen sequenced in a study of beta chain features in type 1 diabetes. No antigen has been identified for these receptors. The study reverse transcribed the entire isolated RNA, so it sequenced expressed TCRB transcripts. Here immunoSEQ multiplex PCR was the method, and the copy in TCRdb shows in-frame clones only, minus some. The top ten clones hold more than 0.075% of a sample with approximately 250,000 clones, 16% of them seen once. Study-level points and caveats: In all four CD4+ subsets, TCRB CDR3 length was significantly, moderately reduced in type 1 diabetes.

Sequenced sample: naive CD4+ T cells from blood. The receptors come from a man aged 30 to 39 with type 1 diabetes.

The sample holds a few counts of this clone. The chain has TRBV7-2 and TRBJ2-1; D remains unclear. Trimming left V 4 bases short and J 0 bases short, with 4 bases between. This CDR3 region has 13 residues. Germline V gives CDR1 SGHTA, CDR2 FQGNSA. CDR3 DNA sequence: TGTGCCAGCAGCTCGAGCTCCTACAATGAGCAGTTCTTC. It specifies CASSSSSYNEQFF.

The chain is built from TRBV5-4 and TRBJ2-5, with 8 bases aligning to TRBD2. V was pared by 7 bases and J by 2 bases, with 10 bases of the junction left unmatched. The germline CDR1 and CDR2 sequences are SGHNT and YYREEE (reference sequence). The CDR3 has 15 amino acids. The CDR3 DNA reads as TGTGCCAGCCGGCCCACTAGCGGTGCACAAGAGACCCAGTACTTC. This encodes CASRPTSGAQETQYF.